The clone carrying this T cell receptor (beta chain) was counted at least ten times. Its matching antigen is unknown. The sample belongs to a study of regulatory T cells in long-lasting Graves disease. Points from the study as a whole: Persistent disease samples used TRBV28, TRBJ1-2 and TRBJ2-5 preferentially. Owing to a sample size that was small, accuracy may have been reduced. The number of shared public clonotypes was higher in persistent patients (about 3,000) than new patients (966).

Germline V lookup: CDR1 SEHNR, CDR2 FQNEAQ (reference sequence). CDR3 length: 17 amino acids. J was trimmed by 3 bases and V by 5 bases; bases with no gene match: 9. CDR3-region Arm-PCR and iRepertoire HTBI primers produced the TCR beta libraries. In the original workflow: Across the samples, identification revealed about 62 TRBV and about 15 TRBJ segments. TCRdb processed the multiplex PCR reads anew with MiXCR; each CDR3 protein has one entry. These V and J calls rely on TCRdb rather than the paper's analysis. The sample contains approximately 400,000 distinct CDR3 sequences, 15% to 18% of which appear only once. Time point described: newly diagnosed GD, antithyroid drugs for less than 3 months. The authors made the TCR library using RNA they extracted from PBMCs.

The TCR originated in a female donor with Graves disease. This chain joins TRBV7-9 and TRBJ2-2, with 10 positions matching TRBD2. The sequencing used peripheral blood mononuclear cells (PBMCs), collected at new diagnosis, from a patient treated with antithyroid drugs. CDR3 nucleotides: TGTGCCAGCAGCCCCCCCGGGGGGACTAGCGACACCGGGGAGCTGTTTTTT. This codes for CASSPPGGTSDTGELFF.